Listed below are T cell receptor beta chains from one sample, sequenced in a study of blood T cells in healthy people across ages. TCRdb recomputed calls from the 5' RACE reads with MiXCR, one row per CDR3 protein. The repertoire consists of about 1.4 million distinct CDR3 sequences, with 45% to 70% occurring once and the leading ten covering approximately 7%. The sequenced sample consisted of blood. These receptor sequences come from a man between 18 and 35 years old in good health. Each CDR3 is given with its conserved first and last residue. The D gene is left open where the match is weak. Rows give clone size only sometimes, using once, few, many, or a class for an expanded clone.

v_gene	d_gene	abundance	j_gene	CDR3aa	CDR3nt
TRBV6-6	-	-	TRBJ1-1	CASSYSGRGKAFF	TGTGCCAGCAGTTACTCGGGCCGGGGAAAGGCTTTCTTT
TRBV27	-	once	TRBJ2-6	CASAPGSSGANVLTF	TGTGCCAGCGCCCCGGGGAGCTCTGGGGCCAACGTCCTGACTTTC
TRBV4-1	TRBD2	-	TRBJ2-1	CASSHVSGADNEQFF	TGCGCCAGCAGCCATGTTAGCGGGGCCGACAATGAGCAGTTCTTC
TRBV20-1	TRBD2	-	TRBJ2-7	CSARMGLAASYEQYF	TGCAGTGCTAGAATGGGGCTAGCGGCTTCCTACGAGCAGTACTTC
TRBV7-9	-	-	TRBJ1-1	CASSRMPTETGLNTEAFF	TGTGCCAGCAGCCGCATGCCCACGGAGACCGGCCTGAACACTGAAGCTTTCTTT
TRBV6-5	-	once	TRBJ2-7	CASSYSFGAPEQYF	TGTGCCAGCAGTTACTCGTTTGGGGCGCCCGAGCAGTACTTC
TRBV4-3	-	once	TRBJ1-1	CASSQVIGQGDTEAFF	TGCGCCAGCAGCCAAGTTATAGGACAAGGAGACACTGAAGCTTTCTTT
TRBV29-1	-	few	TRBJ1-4	CSVEGTPATNEKLFF	TGCAGCGTTGAAGGGACACCTGCAACTAATGAAAAACTGTTTTTT
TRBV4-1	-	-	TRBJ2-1	CASSQEGTPSSYNEQFF	TGCGCCAGCAGCCAAGAAGGGACTCCGAGCTCCTACAATGAGCAGTTCTTC
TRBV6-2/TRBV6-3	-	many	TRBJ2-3	CASTAGLLGDTQYF	TGTGCCAGCACCGCGGGCCTCTTGGGGGATACGCAGTATTTT
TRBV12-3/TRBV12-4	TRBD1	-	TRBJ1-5	CASTKEGAGNQPQHF	TGTGCCAGCACCAAGGAGGGGGCGGGCAATCAGCCCCAGCATTTT
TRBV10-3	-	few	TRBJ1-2	CAISEPGPSGYTF	TGTGCCATCAGTGAGCCAGGGCCTTCGGGCTACACCTTC
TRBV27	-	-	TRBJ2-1	CASKELGEQFF	TGTGCCAGCAAAGAACTAGGTGAGCAGTTCTTC
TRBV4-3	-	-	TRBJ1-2	CASSQERHRNYGYTF	TGCGCCAGCAGCCAAGAACGGCACAGGAACTATGGCTACACCTTC
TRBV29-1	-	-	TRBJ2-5	CSGGLRLSTVRETQYF	TGCAGCGGGGGATTGCGGCTCTCGACGGTCCGAGAGACCCAGTACTTC
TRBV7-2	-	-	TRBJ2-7	CASSLPGITYEQYF	TGTGCCAGCAGCTTACCAGGGATCACCTACGAGCAGTACTTC
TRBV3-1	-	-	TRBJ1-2	CASSQDWASSPYGYTF	TGTGCCAGCAGCCAAGATTGGGCTTCTTCCCCCTATGGCTACACCTTC
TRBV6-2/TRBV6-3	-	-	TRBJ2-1	CASKGPGYNEQIF	TGTGCCAGCAAGGGGCCAGGTTACAATGAGCAGATCTTC
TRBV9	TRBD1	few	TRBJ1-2	CASSVGGTGGSYGYTF	TGTGCCAGCAGCGTAGGGGGGACAGGAGGAAGCTATGGCTACACCTTC
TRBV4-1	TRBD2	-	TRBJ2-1	CASSQDPVSGGVSYNEQFF	TGCGCCAGCAGCCAAGATCCGGTTAGCGGGGGGGTTAGTTACAATGAGCAGTTCTTC
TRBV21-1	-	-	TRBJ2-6	CASSKVLLLDSGANVLTF	TGTGCCAGCAGCAAAGTATTACTCCTCGATTCTGGGGCCAACGTCCTGACTTTC
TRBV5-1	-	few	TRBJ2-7	CASSSKGGVGEQYF	TGCGCCAGCAGCTCAAAGGGGGGGGTCGGCGAGCAGTACTTC
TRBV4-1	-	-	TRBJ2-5	CASSQDTGSMGEQYF	TGCGCCAGCAGCCAAGATACGGGATCTATGGGAGAGCAGTACTTC
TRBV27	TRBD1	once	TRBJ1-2	CASSWDRVAPGYGYTF	TGTGCCAGCAGTTGGGACAGGGTCGCCCCCGGCTATGGCTACACCTTC
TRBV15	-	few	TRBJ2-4	CATSDPGSAKNIQYF	TGTGCCACCAGCGACCCGGGGTCGGCCAAAAACATTCAGTACTTC
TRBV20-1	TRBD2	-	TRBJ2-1	CSALSRTSGRAAYNEQFF	TGCAGTGCCCTTTCGAGGACTAGCGGGAGGGCCGCTTACAATGAGCAGTTCTTC
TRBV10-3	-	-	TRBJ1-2	CAISPTRGPADTF	TGTGCCATCAGCCCTACGAGGGGCCCTGCCGACACCTTC
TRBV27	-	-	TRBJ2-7	CASSLWYGYEQYF	TGTGCCAGCAGTTTATGGTACGGGTACGAGCAGTACTTC
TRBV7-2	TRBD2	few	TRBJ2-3	CASSFAGGPPDTQYF	TGTGCCAGCAGCTTCGCGGGAGGGCCACCAGATACGCAGTATTTT
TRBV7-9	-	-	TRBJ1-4	CASSPQGINEKLFF	TGTGCCAGCAGTCCTCAGGGCATTAATGAAAAACTGTTTTTT
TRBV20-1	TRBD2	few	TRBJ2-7	CSARLAGVYEQYF	TGCAGTGCAAGACTAGCGGGAGTCTACGAGCAGTACTTC
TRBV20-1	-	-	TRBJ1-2	CSARQGQPGGYTF	TGCAGTGCTAGACAAGGACAGCCAGGGGGCTACACCTTC
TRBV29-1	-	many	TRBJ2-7	CSARTGDRSGEQYF	TGCAGCGCCAGAACGGGGGATCGGTCAGGCGAGCAGTACTTC
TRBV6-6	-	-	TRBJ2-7	CASSSPDYSYEQYF	TGTGCCAGCAGTTCACCGGACTACTCCTACGAGCAGTACTTC
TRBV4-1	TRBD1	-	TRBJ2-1	CASSRRRDRSDNEQFF	TGCGCCAGCAGCCGCCGCCGGGACAGGTCTGACAATGAGCAGTTCTTC
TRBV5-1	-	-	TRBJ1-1	CASSPQTGRNTEAFF	TGCGCCAGCAGCCCTCAAACAGGTAGGAACACTGAAGCTTTCTTT
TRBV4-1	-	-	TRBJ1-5	CASSPQVWGFNQPQHF	TGCGCCAGCAGCCCTCAGGTTTGGGGCTTCAATCAGCCCCAGCATTTT
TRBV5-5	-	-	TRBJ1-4	CASSPRVDNEKLFF	TGTGCCAGCAGCCCCAGGGTGGATAATGAAAAACTGTTTTTT
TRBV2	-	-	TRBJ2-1	CASRGPQGNNEQFF	TGTGCCAGCAGGGGACCCCAAGGGAACAATGAGCAGTTCTTC
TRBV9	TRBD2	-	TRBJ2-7	CASSPIAGEVDEQYF	TGTGCCAGCAGCCCCATAGCGGGAGAAGTGGACGAGCAGTACTTC
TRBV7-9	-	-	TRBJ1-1	CATQGGVKTEAFF	TGTGCCACGCAAGGCGGGGTGAAGACTGAAGCTTTCTTT
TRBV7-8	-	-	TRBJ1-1	CASSPGLVNTEAFF	TGTGCCAGCAGCCCCGGACTGGTGAACACTGAAGCTTTCTTT
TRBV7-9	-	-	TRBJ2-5	CASSSIGQYNEQYF	TGTGCCAGCAGCTCGATTGGCCAGTACAATGAGCAGTACTTC
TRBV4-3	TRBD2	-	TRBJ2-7	CASSHSGTSSYEQYF	TGCGCCAGCAGCCACTCCGGGACTAGCTCCTACGAGCAGTACTTC
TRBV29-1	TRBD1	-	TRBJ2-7	CSVGCTGTGIHEQYF	TGCAGCGTTGGGTGCACCGGGACAGGGATCCACGAGCAGTACTTC
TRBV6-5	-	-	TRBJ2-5	CASSYSIRSTQYF	TGTGCCAGCAGTTACTCGATTCGCTCGACCCAGTACTTC
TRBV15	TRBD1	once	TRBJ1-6	CATSSTSWDRANSPLHF	TGTGCCACCAGTTCAACTTCCTGGGACAGAGCTAATTCACCCCTCCACTTT
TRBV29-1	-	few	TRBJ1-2	CSVGPNRANYGYTF	TGCAGCGTTGGCCCCAACAGGGCTAACTATGGCTACACCTTC
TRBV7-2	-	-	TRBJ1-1	CASSEGPGRAFF	TGTGCCAGCAGCGAAGGTCCGGGGAGAGCTTTCTTT
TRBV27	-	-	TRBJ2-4	CASSVLGDPIQYF	TGTGCCAGCAGTGTATTAGGCGATCCTATTCAGTACTTC